This T cell receptor beta chain was captured by sequencing in a study of human T cells and chemical hapten exposure. Study details: The upper back received 0.01% DPC by patch testing, with results read at 6 days.

TCRdb reprocessed the RACE reads via MiXCR and lists one record per CDR3 protein. The sample has 330,000 or so distinct CDR3 sequences, about 6% seen once. Noted time point: patch test 2, 6 weeks after DPC sensitization. This sample's treatment: therapeutic diphenylcyclopropenone sensitization with weekly scalp DPC. Donation of samples came from alopecia patients who were 18 to 70 years old and suitable for DPC. This TCR was recovered from a woman aged 18-29 years with alopecia areata. Some clones in this sample may be carry-over from other donors' samples. The sample here was whole blood, taken in connection with sensitization to the hapten diphenylcyclopropenone (DPC).

The DNA of the CDR3 is TGTGCCACCAGCAGAGTCCAAATCGGGGATACGCAGTATTTT. Residues: CATSRVQIGDTQYF. The chain combines TRBV15 with TRBJ2-3, with no clear D. The germline V gene has CDR1 LNHNV and CDR2 YYDKDF (reference sequence). The CDR3 contains 14 residues. Trimming took off 1 base at V and 6 bases at J, with 11 bases between the two ends.